This TCR beta chain is drawn from a study of blood T cell repertoires in COVID-19. Study summary: Acute-phase and convalescent COVID-19 samples originated in the United States, Italy and Spain. T cells, B-cell-depleted T cells, or PBMCs supplied cDNA or gDNA.

The germline V gene encodes CDR1 SEHNR and CDR2 FQNEAQ (reference sequence). V shed 1 base and J shed 2 bases, with 8 bases lying between them. This CDR3 is 14 amino acids long. Original data processing: For nucleated cells, counts were estimated from reference gene primer amplification. Sequenced by immunoSEQ multiplex PCR; TCRdb stores in-frame clones only, minus some. The V and J calls and clone size were taken over from that table, and D and trimming were inferred from the DNA. This sample has about 200,000 clones, with around 80% found just once. The TCR comes from a woman in her seventies with acute or convalescent COVID-19. The sample consisted of peripheral blood. The rearrangement joins TRBV7-9 to TRBJ2-5, with D perhaps matching TRBD1 (5 bases). This CDR3 is CASSLVGQQETQYF. CDR3 in DNA: TGTGCCAGCAGCTTAGTGGGGCAGCAAGAGACCCAGTACTTC.